This TCR beta chain was retrieved from a study of T cell responses to AZD1222 COVID-19 vaccine. The protocol was immunoSEQ multiplex PCR, while the TCRdb copy is restricted to in-frame clones and leaves out a portion. Here the sample spans 140,000 or so clones, approximately 92% being singletons. This clone was seen a handful of times. Its antigen is not known. The study's findings and limits: Clonal diversity may have been underestimated in mostly white British donors. Baseline serology detected seropositivity in only a handful of AZD1222 recipients.

The CDR3 is 16 amino acids. The germline V and J ends were trimmed by 3 bases and 0 bases, with 12 bases remaining between them. The germline gives CDR1 LNHDA, CDR2 SQIVND (reference sequence). The gene calls are TRBV19 and TRBJ1-5, with D possibly matching TRBD1 (5 bases). The specimen was peripheral blood, collected on day 0 of AZD1222 vaccination. This receptor was obtained from an adult in good health. The CDR3 nucleotides are TGTGCCAGTAGTATGGAGGGACCGAATAGCAATCAGCCCCAGCATTTT. Its protein product is CASSMEGPNSNQPQHF.